This paragraph covers one TCR beta chain sequence. A quantity of about 0.5 to 1 ug RNA underwent reverse transcription using random hexamers. Each CDR3 protein gets one entry after TCRdb re-called the immunoSEQ multiplex PCR reads with MiXCR. The table shows approximately 150,000 distinct CDR3 sequences, with roughly 95% occurring only once. The data were obtained in a study of CD8 T cells in Susac syndrome. CDR3 size: 13 residues. V gave up 4 bases and J gave up 8 bases, with 15 bases separating them. Per the germline V gene, CDR1 is SGDLS and CDR2 is YYNGEE. Sequencing of TCR beta covered CD8+ and CD4+ T cells obtained from blood.

The sample consisted of CD4+ T cells from PBMCs. The V and J genes are TRBV9 and TRBJ1-2; D is perhaps TRBD1 (5 bases). The sequence came from a human donor with multiple sclerosis. CDR3 DNA sequence: TGTGCCAGCAGCCCCGGGACGGCCTGGGGCTACACCTTC. This gives the protein CASSPGTAWGYTF.